These T cell receptor beta chains were read from a single sample in a study of T cell repertoires and Cas9 in healthy adults. Generated by immunoSEQ multiplex PCR, the TCRdb table keeps only in-frame clones and is missing some. The table lists some 15,000 clones, about 88% of them singletons, with around 1.5% in the top ten. The sample was Tregs (CD4+, CD25+, CD127-, CD137-, CD154-) from PBMCs; culture status not recorded. The origin of the receptors is a human donor in good health. The CDR3 runs from the conserved cysteine through the conserved F or W. A D gene is named only where the DNA matches it firmly. A clone size is listed for some rows: how often the clone was seen (once, few, many), or a class if it is expanded.

v_gene	j_gene	abundance	d_gene	CDR3aa	CDR3nt
TRBV27	TRBJ2-3	once	.	CASSIGGTQYF	TGTGCCAGCAGTATAGGGGGTACGCAGTATTTT
TRBV2	TRBJ2-7	.	.	CASSQGPIYEQYF	TGTGCCAGCAGTCAGGGACCAATTTACGAGCAGTACTTC
TRBV15	TRBJ1-4	.	.	CATSRDYGQNEKLFF	TGTGCCACCAGCAGAGATTATGGACAAAATGAAAAACTGTTTTTT
TRBV4-3	TRBJ2-1	.	.	CASSPHLNPGLLFYNEQFF	TGCGCCAGCAGCCCTCACCTAAACCCGGGACTGCTATTTTACAATGAGCAGTTCTTC
TRBV30	TRBJ2-1	once	.	CARTVGGSYNEQFF	TGTGCCCGGACGGTAGGGGGCTCCTACAATGAGCAGTTCTTC
TRBV30	TRBJ2-7	.	.	CAWSRGIQYEQYF	TGTGCCTGGAGTCGGGGGATTCAATACGAGCAGTACTTC
TRBV12-5	TRBJ2-1	.	TRBD2	CASGLDPGTSGRYYNEQFF	TGTGCTAGTGGTTTGGACCCCGGGACTAGCGGGAGATACTACAATGAGCAGTTCTTC
TRBV7-6	TRBJ2-3	.	.	CASSPGPQDTQYF	TGTGCCAGCAGCCCGGGCCCTCAAGATACGCAGTATTTT
TRBV19	TRBJ2-3	.	.	CASRRSGVDTQYF	TGTGCCAGTAGACGCTCAGGGGTAGATACGCAGTATTTT
TRBV28	TRBJ2-1	.	TRBD2	CASSLGAREDEQFF	TGTGCCAGCAGTTTAGGCGCCCGGGAGGATGAGCAGTTCTTC
TRBV19	TRBJ1-1	.	.	CASSWTVTTEAFF	TGTGCCAGTAGTTGGACGGTGACCACTGAAGCTTTCTTT
TRBV18	TRBJ2-5	.	.	CASSPPSAHIETQYF	TGTGCCAGCTCACCACCCTCTGCGCATATTGAGACCCAGTACTTC
TRBV30	TRBJ2-7	.	.	CAWSVIATYYEQYF	TGTGCCTGGAGTGTAATCGCGACCTACTACGAGCAGTACTTC
TRBV4-2	TRBJ1-2	.	.	CASTPASVGTNYGYTF	TGTGCCAGCACCCCCGCCTCGGTCGGTACTAACTATGGCTACACCTTC
TRBV4-3	TRBJ1-1	few	.	CASSQQKWGENTEAFF	TGCGCCAGCAGCCAACAAAAATGGGGAGAGAACACTGAAGCTTTCTTT
TRBV28	TRBJ2-5	.	.	CASSLGETQYF	TGTGCCAGCAGTTTAGGAGAGACCCAGTACTTC
TRBV11-2	TRBJ2-5	.	TRBD2	CASSSGLAQETQYF	TGTGCCAGCAGCTCGGGACTAGCGCAAGAGACCCAGTACTTC
TRBV7-2	TRBJ2-1	.	.	CASSLGAARYNEQFF	TGTGCCAGCAGCTTAGGGGCGGCCCGATACAATGAGCAGTTCTTC
TRBV6-1	TRBJ2-2	.	.	CASSKELDTGELFF	TGTGCCAGCAGTAAGGAGCTTGACACCGGGGAGCTGTTTTTT
TRBV19	TRBJ1-2	.	.	CASRHDHVGAYGYTF	TGTGCCAGTAGACACGACCATGTAGGGGCGTATGGCTACACCTTC
TRBV7-4	TRBJ1-1	once	.	CASSKRPIFNTEAFF	TGTGCCAGCAGCAAACGACCGATATTCAACACTGAAGCTTTCTTT
TRBV5-1	TRBJ2-5	.	.	CASSPEYQETQYF	TGCGCCAGCAGCCCGGAGTACCAAGAGACCCAGTACTTC